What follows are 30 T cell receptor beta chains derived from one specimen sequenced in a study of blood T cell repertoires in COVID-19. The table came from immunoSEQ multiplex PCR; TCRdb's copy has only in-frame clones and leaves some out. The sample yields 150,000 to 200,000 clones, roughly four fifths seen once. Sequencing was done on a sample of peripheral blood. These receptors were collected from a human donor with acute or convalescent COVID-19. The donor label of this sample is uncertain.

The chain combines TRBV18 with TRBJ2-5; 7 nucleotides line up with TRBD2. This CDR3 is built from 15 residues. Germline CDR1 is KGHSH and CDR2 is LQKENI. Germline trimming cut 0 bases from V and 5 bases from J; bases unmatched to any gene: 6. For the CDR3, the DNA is TGTGCCAGCTCACCACCGGGACTACCGTTTGAGACCCAGTACTTC. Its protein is CASSPPGLPFETQYF. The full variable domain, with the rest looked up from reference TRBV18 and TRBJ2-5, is NAGVMQNPRHLVRRRGQEARLRCSPMKGHSHVYWYRQLPEEGLKFMVYLQKENIIDESGMPKERFSAEFPKEGPSILRIQQVVRGDSAAYFCASSPPGLPFETQYFGPGTRLLVL.

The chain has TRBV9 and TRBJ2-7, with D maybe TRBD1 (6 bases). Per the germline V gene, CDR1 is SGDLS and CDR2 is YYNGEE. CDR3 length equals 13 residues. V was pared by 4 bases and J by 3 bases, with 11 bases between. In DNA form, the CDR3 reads TGTGCCAGCAGCCAACAGGGAAGCTACGAGCAGTACTTC. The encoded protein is CASSQQGSYEQYF.

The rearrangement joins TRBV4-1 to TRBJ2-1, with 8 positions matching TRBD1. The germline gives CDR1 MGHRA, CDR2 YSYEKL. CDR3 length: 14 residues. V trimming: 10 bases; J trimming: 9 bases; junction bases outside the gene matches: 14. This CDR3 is CATSGLTGAGEQFF. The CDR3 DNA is TGCGCCACCAGTGGGTTGACAGGGGCGGGTGAGCAGTTCTTC.

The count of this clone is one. CDR3 sequence (DNA): TGTGCCAGCAGCCAAGGTGGGACAGGGGTCCACGAGCAGTACTTC. Protein product: CASSQGGTGVHEQYF. V is TRBV11-2 and J is TRBJ2-7; 10 nucleotides match TRBD1. The V gene end was trimmed by 5 bases and the J gene end by 5 bases; junction bases not matched to a gene: 9. The CDR3 sequence is 15 residues long. Looked up from germline, CDR1 is SGHAT and CDR2 is FQNNGV.

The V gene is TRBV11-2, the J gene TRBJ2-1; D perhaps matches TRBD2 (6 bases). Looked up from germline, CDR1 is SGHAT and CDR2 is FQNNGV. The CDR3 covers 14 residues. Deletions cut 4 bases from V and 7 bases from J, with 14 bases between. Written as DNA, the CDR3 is TGTGCCAGCAGCTCGATGAGCGGGCGGAATGAGCAGTTCTTC. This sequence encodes CASSSMSGRNEQFF.

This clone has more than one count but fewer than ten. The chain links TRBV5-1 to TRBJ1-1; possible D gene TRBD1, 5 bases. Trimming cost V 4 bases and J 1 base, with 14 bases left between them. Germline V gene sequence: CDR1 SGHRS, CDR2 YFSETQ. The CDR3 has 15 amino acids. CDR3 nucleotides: TGCGCCAGCAGCCCGGGAGAGGGGACGAACACTGAAGCTTTCTTT. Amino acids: CASSPGEGTNTEAFF.

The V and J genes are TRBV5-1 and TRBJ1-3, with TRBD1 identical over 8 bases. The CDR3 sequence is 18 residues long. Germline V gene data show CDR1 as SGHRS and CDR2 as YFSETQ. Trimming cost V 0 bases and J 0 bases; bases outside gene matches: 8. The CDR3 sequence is CASSLGPPGQASGNTIYF. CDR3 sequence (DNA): TGCGCCAGCAGCTTGGGGCCGCCGGGACAGGCCTCTGGAAACACCATATATTTT.

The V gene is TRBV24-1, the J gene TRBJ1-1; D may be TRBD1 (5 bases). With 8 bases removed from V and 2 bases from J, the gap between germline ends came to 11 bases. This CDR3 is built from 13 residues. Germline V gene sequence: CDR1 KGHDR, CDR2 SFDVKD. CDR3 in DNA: TGTGCCACCACAAATAGGGGAAACACTGAAGCTTTCTTT. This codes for CATTNRGNTEAFF.

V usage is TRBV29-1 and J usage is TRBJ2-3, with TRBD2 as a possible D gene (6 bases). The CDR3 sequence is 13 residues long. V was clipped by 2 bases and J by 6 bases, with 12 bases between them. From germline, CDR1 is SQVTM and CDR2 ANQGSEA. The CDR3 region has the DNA TGCAGCGTTGAAAACCCCCGGGGGGATACGCAGTATTTT. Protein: CSVENPRGDTQYF.

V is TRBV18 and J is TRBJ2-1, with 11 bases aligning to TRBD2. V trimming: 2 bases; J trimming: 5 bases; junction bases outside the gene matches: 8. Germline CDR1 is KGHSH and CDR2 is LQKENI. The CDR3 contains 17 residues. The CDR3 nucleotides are TGTGCCAGCTCACCAACTAGCGGGAGTAGTAGCCACAATGAGCAGTTCTTC. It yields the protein CASSPTSGSSSHNEQFF.

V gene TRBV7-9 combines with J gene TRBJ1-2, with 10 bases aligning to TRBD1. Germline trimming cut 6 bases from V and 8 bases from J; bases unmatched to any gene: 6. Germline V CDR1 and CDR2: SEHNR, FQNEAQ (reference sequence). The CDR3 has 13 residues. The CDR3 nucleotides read TGTGCCAGCAGGGGGACAGGGGTTTACGGCTACACCTTC. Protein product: CASRGTGVYGYTF.

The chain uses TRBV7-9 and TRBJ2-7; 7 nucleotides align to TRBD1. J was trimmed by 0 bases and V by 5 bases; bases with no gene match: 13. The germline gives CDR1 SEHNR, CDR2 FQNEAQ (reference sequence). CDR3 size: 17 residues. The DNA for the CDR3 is TGTGCCAGCAGCGCCTACAGGGGCCGCTACCCCTCCTACGAGCAGTACTTC. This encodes CASSAYRGRYPSYEQYF.

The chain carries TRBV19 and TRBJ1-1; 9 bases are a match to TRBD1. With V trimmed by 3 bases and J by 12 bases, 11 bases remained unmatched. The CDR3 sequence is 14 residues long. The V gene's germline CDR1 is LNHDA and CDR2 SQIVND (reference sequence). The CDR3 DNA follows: TGTGCCAGTAGTATCCCAAACAGGGGGCATACGACTTTCTTT. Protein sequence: CASSIPNRGHTTFF.

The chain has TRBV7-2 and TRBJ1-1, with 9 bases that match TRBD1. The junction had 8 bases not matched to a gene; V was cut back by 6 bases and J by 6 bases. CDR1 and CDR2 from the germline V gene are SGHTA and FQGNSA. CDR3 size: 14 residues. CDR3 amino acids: CASSLGQGFPEAFF. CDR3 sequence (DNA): TGTGCCAGCAGTTTGGGACAGGGTTTCCCTGAAGCTTTCTTT. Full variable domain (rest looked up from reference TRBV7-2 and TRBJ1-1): GAGVSQSPSNKVTEKGKDVELRCDPISGHTALYWYRQSLGQGLEFLIYFQGNSAPDKSGLPSDRFSAERTGGSVSTLTIQRTQQEDSAVYLCASSLGQGFPEAFFGQGTRLTVV.

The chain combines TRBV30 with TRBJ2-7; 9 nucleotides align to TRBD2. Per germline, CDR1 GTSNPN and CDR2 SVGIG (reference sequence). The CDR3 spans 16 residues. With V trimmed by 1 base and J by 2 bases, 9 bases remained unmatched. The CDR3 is CAWSADWRGGAYEQYF. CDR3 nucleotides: TGTGCCTGGAGTGCTGATTGGCGGGGGGGTGCCTACGAGCAGTACTTC.

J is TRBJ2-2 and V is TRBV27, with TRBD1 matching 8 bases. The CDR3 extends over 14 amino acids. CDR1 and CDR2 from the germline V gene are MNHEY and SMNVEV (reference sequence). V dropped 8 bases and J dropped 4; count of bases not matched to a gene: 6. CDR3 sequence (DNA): TGTGCCAGCGCTAAGACAGGGGTCACCGGGGAGCTGTTTTTT. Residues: CASAKTGVTGELFF.

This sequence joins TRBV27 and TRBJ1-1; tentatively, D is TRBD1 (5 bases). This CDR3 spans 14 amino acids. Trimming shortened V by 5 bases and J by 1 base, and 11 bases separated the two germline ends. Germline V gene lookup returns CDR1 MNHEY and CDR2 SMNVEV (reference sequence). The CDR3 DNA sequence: TGTGCCAGCAGTAGGTTGGGGGGGAACACTGAAGCTTTCTTT. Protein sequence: CASSRLGGNTEAFF.

The CDR3 region has the DNA TGTGCCTGGAGTTTACAGGGGGCCGGGCGGGACTATGGCTACACCTTC. Its protein product is CAWSLQGAGRDYGYTF. This chain uses TRBV30 with TRBJ1-2; 9 bases align to TRBD1. The CDR3 sequence is 16 residues long. From germline, CDR1 is GTSNPN and CDR2 SVGIG (reference sequence). V lost 2 bases, J lost 3 bases, and 10 bases stayed unmatched. Variable domain in full (rest from reference TRBV30 and TRBJ1-2): SQTIHQWPATLVQPVGSPLSLECTVEGTSNPNLYWYRQAAGRGLQLLFYSVGIGQISSEVPQNLSASRPQDRQFILSSKKLLLSDSGFYLCAWSLQGAGRDYGYTFGSGTRLTVV.

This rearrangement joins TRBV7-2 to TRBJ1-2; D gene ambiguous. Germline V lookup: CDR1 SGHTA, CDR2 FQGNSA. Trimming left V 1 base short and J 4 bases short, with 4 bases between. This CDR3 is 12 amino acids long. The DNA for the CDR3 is TGTGCCAGCAGCTTAGAGAGCTATGGCTACACCTTC. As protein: CASSLESYGYTF.

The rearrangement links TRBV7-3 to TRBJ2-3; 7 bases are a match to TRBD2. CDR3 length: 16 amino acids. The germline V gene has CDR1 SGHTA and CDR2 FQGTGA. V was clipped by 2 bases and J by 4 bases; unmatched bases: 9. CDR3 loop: CASSLARAGVPDTQYF. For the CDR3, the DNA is TGTGCCAGCAGCTTAGCTCGGGCGGGAGTGCCAGATACGCAGTATTTT.

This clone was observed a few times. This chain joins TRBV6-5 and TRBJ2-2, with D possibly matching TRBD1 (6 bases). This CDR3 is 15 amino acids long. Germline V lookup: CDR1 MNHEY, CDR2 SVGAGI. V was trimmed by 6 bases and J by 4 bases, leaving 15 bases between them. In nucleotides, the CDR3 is TGTGCCAGCAGAAGAGACAGGCGCTCCACCGGGGAGCTGTTTTTT. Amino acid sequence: CASRRDRRSTGELFF.

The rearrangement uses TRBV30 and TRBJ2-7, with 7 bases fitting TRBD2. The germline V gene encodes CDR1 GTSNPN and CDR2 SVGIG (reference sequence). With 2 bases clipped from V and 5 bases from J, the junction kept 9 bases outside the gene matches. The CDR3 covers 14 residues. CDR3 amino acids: CAWSPGLPLNEQYF. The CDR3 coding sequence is TGTGCCTGGAGTCCGGGACTACCTCTTAACGAGCAGTACTTC.

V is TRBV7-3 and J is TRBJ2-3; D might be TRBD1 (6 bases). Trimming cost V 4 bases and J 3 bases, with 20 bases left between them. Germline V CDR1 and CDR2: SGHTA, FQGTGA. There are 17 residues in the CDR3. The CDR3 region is CASSSQPTGTGTDTQYF. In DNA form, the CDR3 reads TGTGCCAGCAGCTCACAGCCTACAGGGACGGGGACAGATACGCAGTATTTT.

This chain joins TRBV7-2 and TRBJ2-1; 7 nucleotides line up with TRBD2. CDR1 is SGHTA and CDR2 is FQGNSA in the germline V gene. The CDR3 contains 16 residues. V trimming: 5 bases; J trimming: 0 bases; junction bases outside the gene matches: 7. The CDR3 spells CASSPLSGDSYNEQFF. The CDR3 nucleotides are TGTGCCAGCAGCCCCCTAAGCGGGGACTCCTACAATGAGCAGTTCTTC.

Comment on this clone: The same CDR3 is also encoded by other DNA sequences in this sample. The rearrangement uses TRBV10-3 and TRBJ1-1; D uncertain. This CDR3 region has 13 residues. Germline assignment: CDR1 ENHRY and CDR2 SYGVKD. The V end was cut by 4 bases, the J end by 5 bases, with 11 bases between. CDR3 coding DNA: TGTGCCATCAGTGGACCAGGTGGAACTGAAGCTTTCTTT. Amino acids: CAISGPGGTEAFF.

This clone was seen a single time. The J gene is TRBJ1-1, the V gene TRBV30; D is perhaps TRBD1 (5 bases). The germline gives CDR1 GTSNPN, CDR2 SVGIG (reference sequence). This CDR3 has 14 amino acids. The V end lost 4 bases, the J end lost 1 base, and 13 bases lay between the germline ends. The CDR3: CAWTVTQANTEAFF. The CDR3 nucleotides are TGTGCCTGGACTGTGACACAGGCGAACACTGAAGCTTTCTTT.

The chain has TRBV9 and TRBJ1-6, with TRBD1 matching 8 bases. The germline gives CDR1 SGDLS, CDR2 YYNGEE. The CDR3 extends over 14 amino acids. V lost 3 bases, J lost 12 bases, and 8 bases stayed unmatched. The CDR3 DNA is TGTGCCAGCAGCGAGCAGGGGGCCGGGGGACCCCTCCACTTT. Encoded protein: CASSEQGAGGPLHF.

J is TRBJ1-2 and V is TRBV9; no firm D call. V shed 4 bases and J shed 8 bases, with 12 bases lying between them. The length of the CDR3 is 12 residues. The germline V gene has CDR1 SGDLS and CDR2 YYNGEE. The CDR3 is CASSISNGGYTF. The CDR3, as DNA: TGTGCCAGCAGCATCTCAAACGGGGGCTACACCTTC.

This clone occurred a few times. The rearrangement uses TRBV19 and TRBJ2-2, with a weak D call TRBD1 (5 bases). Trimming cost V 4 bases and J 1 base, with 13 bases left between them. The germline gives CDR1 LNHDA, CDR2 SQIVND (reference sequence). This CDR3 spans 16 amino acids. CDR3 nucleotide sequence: TGTGCCAGTAGTACAACTCGACAGCTGAACACCGGGGAGCTGTTTTTT. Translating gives CASSTTRQLNTGELFF.

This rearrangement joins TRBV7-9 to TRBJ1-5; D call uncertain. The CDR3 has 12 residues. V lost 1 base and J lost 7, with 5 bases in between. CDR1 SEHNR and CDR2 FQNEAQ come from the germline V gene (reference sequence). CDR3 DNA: TGTGCCAGCAGCTTAGGAGGGCAGCCCCAGCATTTT. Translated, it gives CASSLGGQPQHF. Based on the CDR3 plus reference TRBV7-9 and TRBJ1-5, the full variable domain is DTGVSQNPRHKITKRGQNVTFRCDPISEHNRLYWYRQTLGQGPEFLTYFQNEAQLEKSRLLSDRFSAERPKGSFSTLEIQRTEQGDSAMYLCASSLGGQPQHFGDGTRLSIL.